This T cell receptor beta chain was observed in a study of cytotoxic CD8 clonotypes in ibrutinib-treated CLL. The CDR3 spans 16 residues. The ends were cut back, 0 bases at V and 3 bases at J, with 12 bases in the middle. Germline V gene sequence: CDR1 MNHEY, CDR2 SVGAGI. General study findings and limits: Before falling back toward baseline at progression, clonality had risen at the time of ibrutinib response.

With regard to this clone: Its antigen is not known.

Measured with immunoSEQ multiplex PCR; TCRdb has only the in-frame clones, and not every one. Of some 310,000 clones listed, 80% are singletons. This clonotype was obtained from a human donor with chronic lymphocytic leukemia. Sequenced material: PBMCs, taken before ibrutinib treatment. The chain joins TRBV6-5 to TRBJ2-1; D is perhaps TRBD2 (5 bases). The CDR3 coding sequence is TGTGCCAGCAGTTACTCGTTCAACGGGGTCTACAATGAGCAGTTCTTC. Translating gives CASSYSFNGVYNEQFF.